These T cell receptor beta chains were read from a single sample in a study of cytomegalovirus exposure and HLA in healthy donors. Generated by immunoSEQ multiplex PCR, the TCRdb table keeps only in-frame clones and is missing some. The sample has some 190,000 clones, roughly 88% seen once. Sample: PBMCs. These receptor sequences come from a woman between 18 and 29 years old in good health and CMV-seronegative. Each CDR3 is given with its conserved first and last residue. Each record gives: D gene, clone size, V gene, J gene, CDR3 DNA, CDR3 protein. D genes are given only for firm matches. A clone size is listed for some rows: how often the clone was seen (once, few, many), or a class if it is expanded.

-	few	TRBV15	TRBJ1-2	TGTGCCACCAGCAGAGCGTCACAGGGTGAGGGCTACACCTTC	CATSRASQGEGYTF
TRBD1	once	TRBV6-1	TRBJ1-1	TGTGCCAGCAGGTTAGGACAGGGTGGTAAAGCTTTCTTT	CASRLGQGGKAFF
TRBD2	-	TRBV19	TRBJ2-7	TGTGCCAGTAGTATAGATCTATTGCGATTTGATAGCGGGGTCCTCGAGCAGTACTTC	CASSIDLLRFDSGVLEQYF
TRBD1	once	TRBV5-6	TRBJ2-1	TGTGCCAGCAGAGAAGCGGGACAGGGCTACAATGAGCAGTTCTTC	CASREAGQGYNEQFF
-	-	TRBV5-6	TRBJ2-7	TGTGCCAGCAGCTTGGGAGGGTTATACGAGCAGTACTTC	CASSLGGLYEQYF
TRBD1	once	TRBV6-5	TRBJ2-5	TGTGCCAGCAAACGGGACAGCCAAGAGACCCAGTACTTC	CASKRDSQETQYF
-	-	TRBV27	TRBJ2-5	TGTGCCAGCAGTTTCGGTCAATTTGAGACCCAGTACTTC	CASSFGQFETQYF
TRBD2	-	TRBV9	TRBJ2-1	TGTGCCAGCAGCACTCGGACTAGTGCCACCTACAATGAGCAGTTCTTC	CASSTRTSATYNEQFF
-	-	TRBV7-6	TRBJ2-3	TGTGCCAGCGCGGGAATAACAGATACGCAGTATTTT	CASAGITDTQYF
-	-	TRBV23-1	TRBJ1-5	TGCGCCAGCAGTCAATCGGGGGGGATTAGAAATCAGCCCCAGCATTTT	CASSQSGGIRNQPQHF
TRBD1	-	TRBV9	TRBJ1-1	TGTGCCAGCAGAGCGGGACAGGATATGAACACTGAAGCTTTCTTT	CASRAGQDMNTEAFF
TRBD2	-	TRBV11-2	TRBJ2-3	TGTGCCAGCAGACTTGGCAGCGGGAGGCCAGATACGCAGTATTTT	CASRLGSGRPDTQYF
-	-	TRBV29-1	TRBJ2-3	TGCAGCGGTGAGGGGGGGACCGGAGATACGCAGTATTTT	CSGEGGTGDTQYF
TRBD2	-	TRBV25-1	TRBJ2-3	TGTGCCAGCAGTGAATTTTTCCCTAGCGGAAACACAGATACGCAGTATTTT	CASSEFFPSGNTDTQYF
-	-	TRBV15	TRBJ2-1	TGTGCCACCAGCAGAAACAGGGGACTCTCCTACAATGAGCAGTTCTTC	CATSRNRGLSYNEQFF
TRBD1	few	TRBV7-2	TRBJ1-2	TGTGCCAGCAGCTTAGACCGATACGGGACAGACTATGGCTACACCTTC	CASSLDRYGTDYGYTF
-	many	TRBV15	TRBJ1-2	TGTGCCACCAGCAGAGAAGAGGGGGATGGCTACACCTTC	CATSREEGDGYTF
-	-	TRBV30	TRBJ2-7	TGTGCCTGGAGTAGGGGCCGTCTACGCGAGCAGTACTTC	CAWSRGRLREQYF
-	-	TRBV29-1	TRBJ1-1	TGCAGCTCTCTTGGGGGCGACACTGAAGCTTTCTTT	CSSLGGDTEAFF
TRBD2	-	TRBV7-6	TRBJ2-7	TGTGCCAGCAGCCCGTGGACTAGCGGGAGCAACGAGCAGTACTTC	CASSPWTSGSNEQYF
TRBD2	-	TRBV6-6	TRBJ2-5	TGTGCCAGCAGTTATACCGGGACTAGCGGTGAGACCCAGTACTTC	CASSYTGTSGETQYF
-	-	TRBV25-1	TRBJ1-4	TGTGCCAGCAGTGAATCCTACAGGGTCGACGAAAAACTGTTTTTT	CASSESYRVDEKLFF
-	-	TRBV2	TRBJ1-2	TGTGCCAGCAGTGGGGGCCTGAGTGGCTATGGCTACACCTTC	CASSGGLSGYGYTF
-	-	TRBV6-5	TRBJ1-6	TGTGCCAGCACCTCGCGGGGGATGGATTCACCCCTCCACTTT	CASTSRGMDSPLHF
-	few	TRBV2	TRBJ1-1	TGTGCCAGCTCGACGGGGATGGTTCTCGCTTTCTTT	CASSTGMVLAFF
TRBD1	-	TRBV2	TRBJ1-4	TGTGCCAGCAGGGTGGGACAGGGTTATGAAAAACTGTTTTTT	CASRVGQGYEKLFF
TRBD1	-	TRBV6-1	TRBJ2-7	TGTGCCAGCGATAGGGACAGGGGCAACGAGCAGTACTTC	CASDRDRGNEQYF
TRBD2	-	TRBV6-5	TRBJ2-2	TGTGCCACGCGACTAGCGGAGGGGACCGGGGAGCTGTTTTTT	CATRLAEGTGELFF
-	-	TRBV7-6	TRBJ1-3	TGTGCCAGCAGCTCGGGGGGCCTCTCTGGAAACACCATATATTTT	CASSSGGLSGNTIYF
TRBD2	-	TRBV11-2	TRBJ2-7	TGTGCCAGCATCACGGGGCGGGGGGGGGAGCAGTACTTC	CASITGRGGEQYF
-	-	TRBV10-2	TRBJ1-1	TGCGCCAGCAGTGAGTCAGCCCCCGGGAACACTGAAGCTTTCTTT	CASSESAPGNTEAFF
TRBD1	-	TRBV5-1	TRBJ2-7	TGCGCCAGCAGCCCACTAAACACAGGGGCCTACGAGCAGTACTTC	CASSPLNTGAYEQYF
-	-	TRBV5-6	TRBJ2-1	TGTGCCAGCAGGGCCTCCCCGCGGGCGGACAATGAGCAGTTCTTC	CASRASPRADNEQFF
TRBD2	-	TRBV7-6	TRBJ2-1	TGTGCCAGCAGCAACCAGCGCGGGACTAGCGGGGGGGGTTACAATGAGCAGTTCTTC	CASSNQRGTSGGGYNEQFF
TRBD2	-	TRBV5-5	TRBJ2-2	TGTGCCAGCAGCCCGGGAGGGCCTTCCCCCGCGAACACCGGGGAGCTGTTTTTT	CASSPGGPSPANTGELFF
TRBD1	-	TRBV29-1	TRBJ1-1	TGCAGCGTCGGGACAGGGGCGGTTAATGAAGCTTTCTTT	CSVGTGAVNEAFF
TRBD2	few	TRBV25-1	TRBJ2-7	TGTGCCAGCAGTGCCCCTAGCGGGAGTTTAACCGAGCAGTACTTC	CASSAPSGSLTEQYF
TRBD2	-	TRBV5-1	TRBJ2-7	TGCGCCAGCAGCCCGAGTCCTATGCGGGGGGGCCTGGACGAGCAGTACTTC	CASSPSPMRGGLDEQYF
-	-	TRBV6-6	TRBJ1-1	TGTGCCAGCAGTTACTCGCGGGGGGTAGAAGCTTTCTTT	CASSYSRGVEAFF
TRBD1	-	TRBV27	TRBJ1-1	TGTGCCAGCAGGAGACGCGGACAGGTGGGCACTGAAGCTTTCTTT	CASRRRGQVGTEAFF
-	-	TRBV19	TRBJ2-5	TGTGCCAGTAGTATAGAGGCAGTTCAAGAGACCCAGTACTTC	CASSIEAVQETQYF
TRBD2	-	TRBV7-8	TRBJ2-5	TGTGCCAGCAGCCGCAACGGGGGGGGCGTACAAGAGACCCAGTACTTC	CASSRNGGGVQETQYF
-	once	TRBV4-2	TRBJ2-6	TGTGCCAGCAGCCAAGTCTCCACGCCGAGCTCTGGGGCCAACGTCCTGACTTTC	CASSQVSTPSSGANVLTF
TRBD1	-	TRBV6-1	TRBJ1-1	TGTGCCAGCACCACAGGGGGCAAAACTGAAGCTTTCTTT	CASTTGGKTEAFF
TRBD1	once	TRBV6-1	TRBJ2-7	TGTGCCAGCAGTGCCCGGGGACAGGGGAGCTACGAGCAGTACTTC	CASSARGQGSYEQYF
-	once	TRBV5-1	TRBJ2-7	TGCGCCAGCAGCTTGGGCCCCTACGGGAGAGACTCCGAGCAGTACTTC	CASSLGPYGRDSEQYF
TRBD2	-	TRBV4-1	TRBJ2-5	TGCGCCAGCAGCCCGGGGGGGCCGGCGGGAGAGACCCAGTACTTC	CASSPGGPAGETQYF
TRBD1	few	TRBV19	TRBJ1-1	TGTGCCAGTAGTGGGACAGCGAACACTGAAGCTTTCTTT	CASSGTANTEAFF
TRBD1	-	TRBV7-9	TRBJ2-3	TGTGCCAGCAGCTCGACGGACAGGGTAGATACGCAGTATTTT	CASSSTDRVDTQYF
-	-	TRBV7-3	TRBJ2-1	TGTGCCAGCAGCTTAAGGACTGCCTACAATGAGCAGTTCTTC	CASSLRTAYNEQFF
TRBD1	-	TRBV18	TRBJ1-4	TGTGCCAGCTCAGACTTGACAGGGCAAAGAGGAAAACTGTTTTTT	CASSDLTGQRGKLFF
-	once	TRBV5-4	TRBJ2-2	TGTGCCAGCGCGATGAACACCGGGGAGCTGTTTTTT	CASAMNTGELFF
-	-	TRBV2	TRBJ1-1	TGTGCCAGCAGGGGGGAGGGGAACACTGAAGCTTTCTTT	CASRGEGNTEAFF
-	-	TRBV27	TRBJ1-3	TGTGCCAGCAGTTTATTAGAGACAGCCTCTGGAAACACCATATATTTT	CASSLLETASGNTIYF
TRBD1	few	TRBV2	TRBJ1-5	TGTGCCAGTGCAGGGGGCAGTCAGCCCCAGCATTTT	CASAGGSQPQHF
-	-	TRBV7-7	TRBJ1-1	TGTGCCAGCTCTTCAGGGTGGAACACTGAAGCTTTCTTT	CASSSGWNTEAFF